This entry lists 27 T cell receptor beta chains sequenced from one sample in a study of T cells after posttransplantation cyclophosphamide. Cyclophosphamide on days +3 and +4 followed busulfan-fludarabine conditioning and a marrow graft. The assay was immunoSEQ multiplex PCR, and TCRdb's table has in-frame clones only and misses some. Singletons are absent from the sample, which has around 24,000 clones. The sequences come from PBMCs, collected after allogeneic stem cell transplant with posttransplant cyclophosphamide. These receptors were taken from a young adult male patient who received an allogeneic stem cell transplant from a related donor, was CMV-positive, and had no GVHD. Some T cells may be provided by the graft donor.

This clone occurred many times. CDR3 in amino acids: CASSLWEGNTGELFF. As DNA, the CDR3 is TGTGCCAGCAGCTTATGGGAGGGGAACACCGGGGAGCTGTTTTTT. The chain is built from TRBV5-5 and TRBJ2-2; 7 nucleotides align to TRBD2. The CDR3 is 15 residues long. J lost 1 base, V lost 2 bases, and 2 bases had no gene match. The V gene's germline CDR1 is SGHKS and CDR2 YYEKEE (reference sequence).

This clone appeared many times. The chain joins TRBV19 to TRBJ1-1, with 9 nucleotides matching TRBD1. Trimming cost V 5 bases and J 1 base; bases outside gene matches: 5. Germline V gives CDR1 LNHDA, CDR2 SQIVND (reference sequence). This CDR3 is built from 15 residues. CDR3 amino acids: CASSLQGAGNTEAFF. DNA for the CDR3: TGTGCCAGTAGTCTACAGGGGGCAGGGAACACTGAAGCTTTCTTT.

This clone was seen repeatedly, ten times or more. The chain employs TRBV6-6 and TRBJ2-1; 7 bases fit TRBD1. Germline V gene lookup returns CDR1 MNHNY and CDR2 SVGAGI (reference sequence). This CDR3 region has 15 residues. V lost 2 bases to trimming and J lost 4 bases; unmatched junction nucleotides: 5. The CDR3 spells CASSYGQEIYNEQFF. CDR3 in DNA: TGTGCCAGCAGTTACGGACAGGAAATATACAATGAGCAGTTCTTC.

This clone was recorded at least ten times. The chain combines TRBV5-4 with TRBJ1-2; 9 bases are shared with TRBD1. V lost 2 bases to trimming and J lost 4 bases; unmatched junction nucleotides: 9. This CDR3 has 16 residues. Germline V gene lookup returns CDR1 SGHNT and CDR2 YYREEE (reference sequence). The CDR3 sequence is CASSLPGTGQFYGYTF. The CDR3 DNA is TGTGCCAGCAGCTTACCTGGGACAGGGCAGTTCTATGGCTACACCTTC.

This clone is medium-sized within its sample. The gene calls are TRBV7-9 and TRBJ2-7; TRBD1 aligns across 7 bases. Germline CDR1 SEHNR, CDR2 FQNEAQ (reference sequence). The CDR3 is 14 residues long. V dropped 5 bases and J dropped 2; count of bases not matched to a gene: 6. This chain's CDR3 is CASSPPDRPYEQYF. The CDR3 nucleotides are TGTGCCAGCAGCCCACCGGACAGGCCCTACGAGCAGTACTTC. The whole variable domain, remainder taken from reference TRBV7-9 and TRBJ2-7, is DTGVSQNPRHKITKRGQNVTFRCDPISEHNRLYWYRQTLGQGPEFLTYFQNEAQLEKSRLLSDRFSAERPKGSFSTLEIQRTEQGDSAMYLCASSPPDRPYEQYFGPGTRLTVT.

This clone occurred many times. V is TRBV10-1 and J is TRBJ1-2; TRBD1 might be the D (5 bases). Germline CDR1 and CDR2: WNHNN and SYGVQD (reference sequence). This CDR3 region has 13 residues. The V end was cut by 7 bases, the J end by 6 bases, with 15 bases between. This chain's CDR3 is CASTLDTRDGYTF. As DNA, the CDR3 is TGCGCCAGCACTCTGGACACACGGGATGGCTACACCTTC.

In its sample, this clone was seen many times. The rearrangement joins TRBV30 to TRBJ1-1, with a possible D match to TRBD1 (6 bases). The CDR3 covers 15 residues. Germline V CDR1 and CDR2: GTSNPN, SVGIG (reference sequence). V lost 0 bases and J lost 1, with 12 bases in between. The CDR3 bases are TGTGCCTGGAGTGTCGATTGGGGACAGAACACTGAAGCTTTCTTT. It codes for CAWSVDWGQNTEAFF.

This clone appeared many times. The chain has TRBV4-3 and TRBJ2-2; 10 nucleotides match TRBD2. V was clipped by 1 base and J by 4 bases; unmatched bases: 3. Germline CDR1 and CDR2: LGHNA and YSLEER. The CDR3 length is 16 residues. This CDR3 is CASSQVPSGSTGELFF. CDR3 bases: TGCGCCAGCAGCCAAGTTCCTAGCGGGAGCACCGGGGAGCTGTTTTTT.

This clone was counted ten times or more. The chain links TRBV7-2 to TRBJ2-7, with D perhaps TRBD1 (6 bases). The V and J ends lost 2 bases and 8 bases respectively, with 7 bases between them. There are 11 residues in the CDR3. Germline CDR1 and CDR2: SGHTA and FQGNSA. CDR3 nucleotide sequence: TGTGCCAGCAGCTTACAGGGGAAGCAGTACTTC. Protein: CASSLQGKQYF.

The sample holds many counts of this clone. The chain carries TRBV30 and TRBJ2-2; D is perhaps TRBD1 (6 bases). The CDR3 loop spans 14 amino acids. Germline CDR1 is GTSNPN and CDR2 is SVGIG (reference sequence). V dropped 3 bases and J dropped 4 bases, with 12 bases sitting between them. CDR3 sequence reads: CAWRRQGPTGELFF. The CDR3 nucleotides read TGTGCCTGGAGAAGGCAGGGGCCCACCGGGGAGCTGTTTTTT.

This clone has ten or more counts. This chain connects TRBV9 to TRBJ2-5, with a possible D match to TRBD1 (6 bases). The V end lost 4 bases, the J end lost 5 bases, and 15 bases lay between the germline ends. Germline V CDR1 and CDR2: SGDLS, YYNGEE. CDR3 length: 14 amino acids. In DNA form, the CDR3 reads TGTGCCAGCAGCCCCGTACCGAGGGGGGAGACCCAGTACTTC. Amino acids: CASSPVPRGETQYF.

There are many counts of this clone. The chain uses TRBV5-5 and TRBJ2-7; 9 bases agree with TRBD1. Germline assignment: CDR1 SGHKS and CDR2 YYEKEE (reference sequence). The trim removed 6 bases at V and 3 bases at J, leaving 10 bases unmatched. The length of the CDR3 is 15 residues. The CDR3 is CASNPDRGGSYEQYF. The CDR3 DNA reads as TGTGCCAGCAACCCAGACAGGGGGGGAAGCTACGAGCAGTACTTC.

Ten or more counts support this clone. The chain employs TRBV12-5 and TRBJ1-3; 9 bases are shared with TRBD1. The junction had 12 bases not matched to a gene; V was cut back by 0 bases and J by 0 bases. The CDR3 is made up of 20 amino acids. Germline assignment: CDR1 LGHNT and CDR2 FRNRAP. The CDR3 spells CASGLVREADRGLSGNTIYF. CDR3 coding DNA: TGTGCTAGTGGTTTGGTACGTGAAGCGGACAGGGGACTCTCTGGAAACACCATATATTTT.

This clone was detected many times. The CDR3 loop is CASSQKTGTSGNYEQYF. The CDR3 region has the DNA TGCGCCAGCAGCCAAAAAACCGGGACTAGCGGGAACTACGAGCAGTACTTC. The chain employs TRBV4-1 and TRBJ2-7; 13 bases map to TRBD2. The CDR3 spans 17 residues. The trim removed 2 bases at V and 3 bases at J, leaving 7 bases unmatched. CDR1 and CDR2 from the germline V gene are MGHRA and YSYEKL.

This clone was seen at least ten times. The rearrangement uses TRBV10-2 and TRBJ1-5; tentative D call: TRBD1 (5 bases). The CDR3 consists of 12 residues. Germline CDR1 reads WSHSY; CDR2 reads SAAADI. V gave up 6 bases and J gave up 7 bases, with 10 bases separating them. CDR3 sequence reads: CASSRRDQPQHF. As DNA, the CDR3 is TGCGCCAGCAGCCGGAGGGACCAGCCCCAGCATTTT.

This clone was seen repeatedly, ten times or more. The chain combines TRBV4-1 with TRBJ2-7; possibly TRBD2 for D (5 bases). Germline V CDR1 and CDR2: MGHRA, YSYEKL. Trimming removed 2 bases from V and 4 bases from J, with 12 bases in between. This CDR3 contains 14 residues. CDR3 sequence reads: CASSQRTGSYEQYF. For the CDR3, the DNA is TGCGCCAGCAGCCAACGGACGGGATCTTACGAGCAGTACTTC.

This clone was counted at least ten times. This chain connects TRBV28 to TRBJ1-1, with a weak D call TRBD1 (5 bases). The V end was cut by 8 bases, the J end by 0 bases, with 13 bases between. The CDR3 extends over 14 amino acids. Germline assignment: CDR1 MDHEN and CDR2 SYDVKM. The CDR3 DNA reads as TGTGCCAGCGAACAGGATATTATGAACACTGAAGCTTTCTTT. This codes for CASEQDIMNTEAFF. The variable domain in full, with the rest retrieved from reference TRBV28 and TRBJ1-1, is DVKVTQSSRYLVKRTGEKVFLECVQDMDHENMFWYRQDPGLGLRLIYFSYDVKMKEKGDIPEGYSVSREKKERFSLILESASTNQTSMYLCASEQDIMNTEAFFGQGTRLTVV.

This clone was found many times. The chain joins TRBV7-8 to TRBJ2-2; TRBD1 matches at 8 bases. Germline V CDR1 and CDR2: SGHVS, FQNEAQ. V trimming: 5 bases; J trimming: 4 bases; junction bases outside the gene matches: 12. CDR3 size: 17 residues. The CDR3 region is CASSTPTGQGRTGELFF. CDR3 DNA sequence: TGTGCCAGCAGCACCCCGACCGGACAGGGACGCACCGGGGAGCTGTTTTTT.

In its sample, this clone was seen many times. The V and J genes are TRBV19 and TRBJ2-5, with 7 positions matching TRBD2. The DNA end is a closer match to TRBJ2-7, so the J assignment may be wrong. The germline V gene encodes CDR1 LNHDA and CDR2 SQIVND (reference sequence). This CDR3 has 14 amino acids. CDR3 residues: CATRWASGDYEQYF. CDR3 in DNA: TGTGCCACCCGGTGGGCTAGCGGAGACTACGAGCAGTACTTC.

This clone appeared many times. This chain connects TRBV4-1 to TRBJ2-1, with 14 bases lining up with TRBD2. Germline values: CDR1 MGHRA, CDR2 YSYEKL. The CDR3 is 17 amino acids. Trimming removed 2 bases from V and 8 bases from J; junction bases left unmatched: 8. CDR3 protein: CASSQQMTSGGAYEQFF. The CDR3 region has the DNA TGCGCCAGCAGCCAACAAATGACTAGCGGGGGGGCTTATGAGCAGTTCTTC.

The chain joins TRBV6-5 to TRBJ2-5; TRBD1 agrees at 10 bases. V was clipped by 2 bases and J by 11 bases; unmatched bases: 8. The CDR3 has 14 amino acids. CDR1 and CDR2 from the germline V gene are MNHEY and SVGAGI. CDR3 nucleotide sequence: TGTGCCAGCAGTTACCGGACAGGGGGGGATGAGCAGTACTTC. This encodes CASSYRTGGDEQYF.

The table lists this clone with many counts. This CDR3 is also generated by other DNA sequences in the sample. The rearrangement uses TRBV5-1 and TRBJ1-1; 7 bases agree with TRBD1. The CDR3 totals 15 residues. Germline V gene data show CDR1 as SGHRS and CDR2 as YFSETQ. J was trimmed by 2 bases and V by 0 bases; bases with no gene match: 4. CDR3 region: CASSLGGQRNTEAFF. The CDR3 coding sequence is TGCGCCAGCAGCTTGGGGGGACAGAGAAACACTGAAGCTTTCTTT.

This clone was picked up many times. The chain couples TRBV7-2 to TRBJ2-3; no firm D call. This CDR3 has 15 residues. CDR1 is SGHTA, CDR2 FQGNSA, per germline. With 2 bases removed from V and 2 bases from J, the gap between germline ends came to 11 bases. CDR3 loop: CASSLTYRPTDTQYF. The CDR3 coding sequence is TGTGCCAGCAGCTTAACGTACAGACCCACAGATACGCAGTATTTT.

This clone was observed many times. This chain connects TRBV7-9 to TRBJ2-5; a weak D match, TRBD2 (7 bases). The CDR3 contains 12 residues. V lost 10 bases to trimming and J lost 4 bases, with 13 bases between them. CDR1 SEHNR and CDR2 FQNEAQ come from the germline V gene (reference sequence). The CDR3 DNA sequence: TGTGCCACCGGAGGGGGGGGAGAGACCCAGTACTTC. Its translation: CATGGGGETQYF.

The table lists this clone with many counts. The chain couples TRBV7-9 to TRBJ2-6, with a tentative D call TRBD1 (5 bases). Germline loops: CDR1 SEHNR, CDR2 FQNEAQ (reference sequence). The CDR3 covers 16 residues. Between the trimmed V and J ends, which lost 4 bases and 0 bases, there was a span of 10 bases. The CDR3 here is CASSSDKSSGANVLTF. The CDR3 bases are TGTGCCAGCAGCTCGGACAAGAGCTCTGGGGCCAACGTCCTGACTTTC.

This clone was counted many times. The chain links TRBV6-5 to TRBJ2-1, with TRBD1 as a possible D gene (5 bases). Trimming took 6 bases from V and 7 from J, leaving 19 bases between them. This CDR3 is 15 amino acids long. Germline CDR1 MNHEY, CDR2 SVGAGI. CDR3 sequence (DNA): TGTGCCAGCAGCCCTAGGCAAGTGGGGCTAAATGAGCAGTTCTTC. It codes for CASSPRQVGLNEQFF.

A few counts support this clone. Sequence at one end of the junction differs from germline and may be a read error. The CDR3 is CALSEREVQEQYF. The CDR3 DNA sequence: TGTGCCCTCAGTGAGAGGGAGGTACAAGAGCAGTACTTC. This chain connects TRBV10-3 to TRBJ2-7, with D perhaps TRBD2 (6 bases). CDR3 length: 13 residues. Germline V gene sequence: CDR1 ENHRY, CDR2 SYGVKD.